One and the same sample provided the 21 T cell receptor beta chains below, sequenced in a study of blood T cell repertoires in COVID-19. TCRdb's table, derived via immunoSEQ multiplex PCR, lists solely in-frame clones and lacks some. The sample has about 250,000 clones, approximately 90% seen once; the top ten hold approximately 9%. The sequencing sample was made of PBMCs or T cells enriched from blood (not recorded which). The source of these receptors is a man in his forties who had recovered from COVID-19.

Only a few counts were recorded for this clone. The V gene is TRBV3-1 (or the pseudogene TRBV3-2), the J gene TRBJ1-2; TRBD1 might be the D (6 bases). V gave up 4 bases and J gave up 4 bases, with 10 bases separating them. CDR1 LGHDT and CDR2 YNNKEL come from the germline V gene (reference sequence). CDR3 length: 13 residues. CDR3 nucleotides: TGTGCCAGCAGCCCAGGGGACGCCTATGGCTACACCTTC. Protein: CASSPGDAYGYTF.

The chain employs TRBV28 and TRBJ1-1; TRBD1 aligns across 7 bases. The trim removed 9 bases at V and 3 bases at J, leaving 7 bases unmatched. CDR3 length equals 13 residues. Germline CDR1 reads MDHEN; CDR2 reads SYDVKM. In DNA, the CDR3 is TGTGCCAGTAAACGACAGGGATACACTGAAGCTTTCTTT. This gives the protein CASKRQGYTEAFF.

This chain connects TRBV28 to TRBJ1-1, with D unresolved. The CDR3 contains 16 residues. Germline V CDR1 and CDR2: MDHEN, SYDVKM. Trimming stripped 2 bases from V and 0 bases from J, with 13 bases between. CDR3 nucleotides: TGTGCCAGCAGTTTAATGAGGGTTGTCATGAACACTGAAGCTTTCTTT. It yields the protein CASSLMRVVMNTEAFF.

In nucleotides, the CDR3 is TGTGCCAGCAGATCCGGGACAGGGAATTATAATTCACCCCTCCACTTT. Protein: CASRSGTGNYNSPLHF. J is TRBJ1-6 and V is TRBV11-2; 9 nucleotides match TRBD1. J lost 4 bases, V lost 6 bases, and 7 bases had no gene match. Germline CDR1 SGHAT, CDR2 FQNNGV. The CDR3 sequence is 16 residues long.

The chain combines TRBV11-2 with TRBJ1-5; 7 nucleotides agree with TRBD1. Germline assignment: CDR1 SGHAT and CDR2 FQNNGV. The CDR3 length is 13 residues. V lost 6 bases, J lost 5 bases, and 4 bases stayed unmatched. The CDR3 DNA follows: TGTGCCAGCAGTTCTCAGGGGGATCAGCCCCAGCATTTT. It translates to CASSSQGDQPQHF.

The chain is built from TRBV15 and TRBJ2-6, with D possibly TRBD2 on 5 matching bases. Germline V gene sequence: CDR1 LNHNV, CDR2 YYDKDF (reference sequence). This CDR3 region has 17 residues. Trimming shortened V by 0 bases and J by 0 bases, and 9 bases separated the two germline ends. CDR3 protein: CATSRDLAGSGANVLTF. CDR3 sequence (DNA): TGTGCCACCAGCAGAGATCTGGCGGGCTCTGGGGCCAACGTCCTGACTTTC.

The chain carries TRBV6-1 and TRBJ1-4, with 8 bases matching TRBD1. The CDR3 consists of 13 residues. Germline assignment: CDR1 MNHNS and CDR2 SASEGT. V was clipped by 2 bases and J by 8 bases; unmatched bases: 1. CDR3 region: CASSENRGEKLFF. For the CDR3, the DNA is TGTGCCAGCAGTGAAAACAGGGGGGAAAAACTGTTTTTT.

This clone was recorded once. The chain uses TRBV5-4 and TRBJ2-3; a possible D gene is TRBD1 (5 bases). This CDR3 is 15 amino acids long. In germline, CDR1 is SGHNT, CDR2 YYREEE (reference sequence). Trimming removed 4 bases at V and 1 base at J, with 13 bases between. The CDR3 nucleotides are TGTGCCAGCAGCGGACAAGGGGCGGGCACAGATACGCAGTATTTT. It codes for CASSGQGAGTDTQYF.

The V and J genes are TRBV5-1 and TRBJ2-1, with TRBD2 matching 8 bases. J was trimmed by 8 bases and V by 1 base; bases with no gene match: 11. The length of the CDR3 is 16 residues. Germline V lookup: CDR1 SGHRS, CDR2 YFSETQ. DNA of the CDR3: TGCGCCAGCAGCTTGAGACTAGCGCCCCTGGGGGATGAGCAGTTCTTC. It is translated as CASSLRLAPLGDEQFF.

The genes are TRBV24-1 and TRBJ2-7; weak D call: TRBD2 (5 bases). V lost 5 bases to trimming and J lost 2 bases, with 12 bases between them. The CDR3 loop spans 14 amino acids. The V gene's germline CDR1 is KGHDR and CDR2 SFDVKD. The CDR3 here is CATSGQGGPYEQYF. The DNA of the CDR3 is TGTGCCACCAGTGGACAAGGAGGCCCCTACGAGCAGTACTTC.

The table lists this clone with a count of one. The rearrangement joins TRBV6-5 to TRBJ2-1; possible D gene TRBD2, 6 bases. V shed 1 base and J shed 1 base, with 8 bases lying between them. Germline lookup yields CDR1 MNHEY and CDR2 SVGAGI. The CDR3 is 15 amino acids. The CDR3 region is CASSYLSGSYNEQFF. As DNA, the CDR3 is TGTGCCAGCAGTTACTTGAGCGGGTCCTACAATGAGCAGTTCTTC.

The chain's CDR3 is CASSPGQGAGSPLHF. The DNA of the CDR3 is TGTGCCAGCAGCCCGGGACAGGGGGCAGGGTCACCCCTCCACTTT. V gene TRBV7-2 combines with J gene TRBJ1-6; 12 positions agree with TRBD1. With V trimmed by 5 bases and J by 10 bases, 6 bases remained unmatched. Germline V gene lookup returns CDR1 SGHTA and CDR2 FQGNSA. This CDR3 is 15 amino acids long.

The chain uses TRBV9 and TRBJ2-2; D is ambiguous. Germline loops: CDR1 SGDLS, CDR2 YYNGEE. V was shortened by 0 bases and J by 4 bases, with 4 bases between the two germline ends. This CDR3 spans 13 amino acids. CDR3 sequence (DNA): TGTGCCAGCAGCGTAGTCGTCACCGGGGAGCTGTTTTTT. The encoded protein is CASSVVVTGELFF.

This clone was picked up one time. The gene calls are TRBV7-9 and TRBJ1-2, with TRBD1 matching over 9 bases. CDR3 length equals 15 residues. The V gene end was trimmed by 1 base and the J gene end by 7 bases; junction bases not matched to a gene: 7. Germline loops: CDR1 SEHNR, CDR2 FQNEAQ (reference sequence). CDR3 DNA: TGTGCCAGCAGCTTAGGTGGGACAGGGAACGGTGGCTACACCTTC. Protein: CASSLGGTGNGGYTF.

CDR3 loop: CASTLRGGPGDEQYF. The CDR3, as DNA: TGTGCCAGTACTCTGAGGGGAGGTCCGGGGGACGAGCAGTACTTC. V usage is TRBV19 and J usage is TRBJ2-7; D possibly corresponds to TRBD2 (6 bases). Trimming took off 7 bases at V and 5 bases at J, with 21 bases between the two ends. Per germline, CDR1 LNHDA and CDR2 SQIVND (reference sequence). This CDR3 comprises 15 residues.

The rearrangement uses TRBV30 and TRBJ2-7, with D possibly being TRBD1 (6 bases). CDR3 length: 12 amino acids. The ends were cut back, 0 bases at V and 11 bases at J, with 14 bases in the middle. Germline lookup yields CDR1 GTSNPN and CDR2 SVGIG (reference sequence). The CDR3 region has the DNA TGTGCCTGGAGTGTACGGTTGGCAGGGGAGTACTTC. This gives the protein CAWSVRLAGEYF.

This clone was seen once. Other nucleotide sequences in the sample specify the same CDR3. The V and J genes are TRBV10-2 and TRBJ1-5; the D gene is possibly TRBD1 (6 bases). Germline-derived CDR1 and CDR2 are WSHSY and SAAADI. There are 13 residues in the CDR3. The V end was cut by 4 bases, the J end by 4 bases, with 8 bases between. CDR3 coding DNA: TGCGCCAGCAGTGTACAGGGAAATCAGCCCCAGCATTTT. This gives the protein CASSVQGNQPQHF.

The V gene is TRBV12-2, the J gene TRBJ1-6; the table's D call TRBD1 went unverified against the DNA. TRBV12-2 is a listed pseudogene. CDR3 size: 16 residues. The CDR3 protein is CASRRVRTGGNSPLHF. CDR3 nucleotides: TGTGCAAGTCGCCGAGTTCGGACAGGTGGGAATTCACCCCTCCACTTT.

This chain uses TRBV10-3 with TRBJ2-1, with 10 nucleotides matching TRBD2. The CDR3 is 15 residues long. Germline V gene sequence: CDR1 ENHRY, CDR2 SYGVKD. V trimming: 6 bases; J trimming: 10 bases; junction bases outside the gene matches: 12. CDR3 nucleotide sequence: TGTGCCATCAGGGGAGACAGCGGGAGGGCCAACGAGCAGTTCTTC. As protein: CAIRGDSGRANEQFF.

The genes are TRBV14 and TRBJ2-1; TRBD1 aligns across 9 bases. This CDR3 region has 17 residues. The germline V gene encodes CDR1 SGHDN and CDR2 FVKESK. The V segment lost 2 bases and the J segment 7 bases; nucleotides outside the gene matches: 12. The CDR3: CASSQSYRGPAWNEQFF. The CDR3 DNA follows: TGTGCCAGCAGCCAAAGCTACAGGGGGCCCGCGTGGAATGAGCAGTTCTTC.

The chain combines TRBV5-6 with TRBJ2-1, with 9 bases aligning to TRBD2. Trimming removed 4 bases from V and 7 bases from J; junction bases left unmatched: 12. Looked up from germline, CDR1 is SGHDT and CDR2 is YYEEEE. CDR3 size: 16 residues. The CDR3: CASSGPRGGHTNEQFF. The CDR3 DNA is TGTGCCAGCAGCGGGCCGCGGGGGGGCCATACTAATGAGCAGTTCTTC. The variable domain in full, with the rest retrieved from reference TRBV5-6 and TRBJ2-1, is DAGVTQSPTHLIKTRGQQVTLRCSPKSGHDTVSWYQQALGQGPQFIFQYYEEEERQRGNFPDRFSGHQFPNYSSELNVNALLLGDSALYLCASSGPRGGHTNEQFFGPGTRLTVL.